Listed below are T cell receptor beta chains from one sample, sequenced in a study of blood T cell repertoires in COVID-19. Clones were read by immunoSEQ multiplex PCR, and TCRdb kept only the in-frame ones, dropping some. The sample yields almost 350,000 clones, about nine tenths seen once. Input material: peripheral blood. These receptors were taken from a woman in her sixties with COVID-19, enrolled during active disease. CDR3s include the opening cysteine and the closing phenylalanine or tryptophan. A D gene is named only where the DNA matches it firmly. The size entry is marked missing in some rows and otherwise reads once, few, many or a size class.

d_call	v_call	clone_size	j_call	cdr3_nt	cdr3_aa
NA	TRBV19	NA	TRBJ2-3	TGTGCCAGTAGTCCAGGCTGGGATACGCAGTATTTT	CASSPGWDTQYF
NA	TRBV7-9	NA	TRBJ2-7	TGTGCCAGCAGCTTAGGACAGGTGGTCGAGCAGTACTTC	CASSLGQVVEQYF
NA	TRBV30	NA	TRBJ1-6	TGTGCCTGGTCGGTGGGCAGGGTACCTTATAATTCACCCCTCCACTTT	CAWSVGRVPYNSPLHF
NA	TRBV13	few	TRBJ1-6	TGTGCCAGCAGCTTAGGTGGTTCCGGGGTCGATTCACCCCTCCACTTT	CASSLGGSGVDSPLHF
TRBD1	TRBV15	NA	TRBJ1-3	TGTGCCACCCGCGGACAGGGCCGAAACACCATATATTTT	CATRGQGRNTIYF
TRBD1	TRBV28	NA	TRBJ2-1	TGTGCCAGCAGCCCTCACCCCGGCAGGGGGCCCTACAATGAGCAGTTCTTC	CASSPHPGRGPYNEQFF
TRBD2	TRBV11-2	once	TRBJ2-1	TGTGCCAGCAGCTCAACCGTCCGGACTAGCGGATACAATGAGCAGTTCTTC	CASSSTVRTSGYNEQFF
NA	TRBV18	NA	TRBJ1-6	TGTGCCAGCTCACCACTTGGGGAGATTCGGAATAATTCACCCCTCCACTTT	CASSPLGEIRNNSPLHF
NA	TRBV3-1/TRBV3-2	NA	TRBJ1-2	TGTGCCAGCAGACCCTTACTTGGAGGGAACTATGGCTACACCTTC	CASRPLLGGNYGYTF
TRBD1	TRBV5-6	NA	TRBJ1-5	TGTGCCAGCAGCTTGGAACAGGGGGGGGCCAATCAGCCCCAGCATTTT	CASSLEQGGANQPQHF
TRBD2	TRBV19	NA	TRBJ2-3	TGTGCCAGTAGTATAGCACTAGCGAGCCCAGATACGCAGTATTTT	CASSIALASPDTQYF
TRBD2	TRBV20-1	NA	TRBJ2-3	TGCAGTGCTAGTGGAGGAGCGGGGGGGGCAGATACGCAGTATTTT	CSASGGAGGADTQYF
NA	TRBV5-6	NA	TRBJ1-1	TGTGCCAGCAGCCAGAGATACACCGGGGGTGGTTTCTTT	CASSQRYTGGGFF
TRBD1	TRBV7-6	NA	TRBJ2-1	TGTGCCAGCAGCTTAGTTTGGGACAGGGGGCAGTTCTTC	CASSLVWDRGQFF
NA	TRBV7-8	NA	TRBJ1-1	TGTGCCAGCAGCCGAGTTTCGGGGAACACTGAAGCTTTCTTT	CASSRVSGNTEAFF
TRBD1	TRBV7-6	NA	TRBJ2-7	TGTGCCAGCAGCTTAGCTGGAGGGGACAGGGCCCACGAGCAGTACTTC	CASSLAGGDRAHEQYF
NA	TRBV7-9	NA	TRBJ1-3	TGTGCCAGCAGCCCACCCCGCGGTTTGGGAGGGAGAAACACCATATATTTT	CASSPPRGLGGRNTIYF
TRBD1	TRBV15	once	TRBJ1-4	TGTGCCACCAGCAGAGCTTCTGGGAAGGGGGCTGAAAAACTGTTTTTT	CATSRASGKGAEKLFF
NA	TRBV6-2/TRBV6-3	NA	TRBJ2-6	TGTGCCAGCAGTTATCGGTTATCTGGGGCCAACGTCCTGACTTTC	CASSYRLSGANVLTF
NA	TRBV15	NA	TRBJ1-1	TGTGCCACCAGCAGAGATACCTCGTACTTTGGTCAAGCTTTCTTT	CATSRDTSYFGQAFF
NA	TRBV7-8	NA	TRBJ1-6	TGTGCCAGCAGCTTAAGGAGAAGCTCCTATAATTCACCCCTCCACTTT	CASSLRRSSYNSPLHF
NA	TRBV7-2	NA	TRBJ1-2	TGTGCCAGCAGCTTACGCGACTTATCTGGCTACACCTTC	CASSLRDLSGYTF
NA	TRBV2	once	TRBJ2-7	TGTGCCAGCAGGGTAACTACCTACGAGCAGTACTTC	CASRVTTYEQYF
NA	TRBV5-6	NA	TRBJ1-2	TGTGCCAGCAGCCTTACCAAACTAGGAGGCTACACCTTC	CASSLTKLGGYTF
TRBD1	TRBV19	NA	TRBJ1-1	TGTGCCAGTAGGGCGACAGGGCAAATTTGGGGGCCTGAAGCTTTCTTT	CASRATGQIWGPEAFF
NA	TRBV27	NA	TRBJ2-5	TGTGCCAGCAGTTTATCAGCGGTGTACCAAGAGACCCAGTACTTC	CASSLSAVYQETQYF
NA	TRBV5-4	NA	TRBJ2-1	TGTGCCAGCAGCTCCAGGGATAGACCATACAATGAGCAGTTCTTC	CASSSRDRPYNEQFF
NA	TRBV25-1	NA	TRBJ1-1	TGTGCCAGCAGTGAATATATTACCAGTCAGGATGAAAGTGAAGCTTTCTTT	CASSEYITSQDESEAFF
NA	TRBV12-5	few	TRBJ2-1	TGTGCTAGTGGTTTGGGTGTGACAGCCTACAATGAGCAGTTCTTC	CASGLGVTAYNEQFF
TRBD1	TRBV9	NA	TRBJ1-1	TGTGCCAGCAGCGCCAGGGGGCTGAACACTGAAGCTTTCTTT	CASSARGLNTEAFF
NA	TRBV30	NA	TRBJ1-1	TGTGCCTGGAGACTTTCCATGAACACTGAAGCTTTCTTT	CAWRLSMNTEAFF
NA	TRBV5-5	NA	TRBJ2-7	TGTGCCAGCAGCTTGGGGCCAGGGGATACCTACGAGCAGTACTTC	CASSLGPGDTYEQYF
NA	TRBV12-3/TRBV12-4	NA	TRBJ2-3	TGTGCCAGCAGTCGAGTAGATACGCAGTATTTT	CASSRVDTQYF
TRBD1	TRBV29-1	NA	TRBJ2-7	TGCAGCGTGGGGACAGACCCCTACGAGCAGTACTTC	CSVGTDPYEQYF
NA	TRBV30	NA	TRBJ2-6	TGTGCCTGGAGTGTACTCCATGAGGGAAGCGTCCTGACTTTC	CAWSVLHEGSVLTF
TRBD1	TRBV3-1/TRBV3-2	NA	TRBJ1-2	TGTGCCAGCAGCCAGGGCGACAGGGGGTTCAACTATGGCTACACCTTC	CASSQGDRGFNYGYTF
NA	TRBV3-1/TRBV3-2	NA	TRBJ1-2	TGTGCCAGCAGCCCCCAGGGGTTCTATGGCTACACCTTC	CASSPQGFYGYTF
NA	TRBV21-1	NA	TRBJ1-2	TGTGCCAGCAGCAAAGAGGAACAGGGGGCTTGGGCGGATGGCTACACCTTC	CASSKEEQGAWADGYTF
TRBD1	TRBV3-1/TRBV3-2	NA	TRBJ1-1	TGTGCCAGCAGCCAGGGGACAGTCCGGACTGAAGCTTTCTTT	CASSQGTVRTEAFF
TRBD1	TRBV11-2	NA	TRBJ2-5	TGTGCCAGCAGTATTACAGGGGGCGGGGAGACCCAGTACTTC	CASSITGGGETQYF
TRBD1	TRBV27	NA	TRBJ1-1	TGTGCCAGCAGACTAAAGGGACAGGGAATAACTGAAGCTTTCTTT	CASRLKGQGITEAFF
TRBD2	TRBV5-1	NA	TRBJ2-5	TGCGCCAGCATTGCTAGCGGGGGGGCGAAAGAGACCCAGTACTTC	CASIASGGAKETQYF
TRBD1	TRBV2	NA	TRBJ1-3	TGTGCCAGCATTCCAGGGGGCTCGGGAAACACCATATATTTT	CASIPGGSGNTIYF
NA	TRBV2	NA	TRBJ2-7	TGTGCCAGCAGCCCAACCTATGTAGGGGGGGGGTCCTACGAGCAGTACTTC	CASSPTYVGGGSYEQYF
TRBD1	TRBV28	NA	TRBJ1-3	TGTGCCAGCAGCACGGGACAGGGTTCTGGAAACACCATATATTTT	CASSTGQGSGNTIYF
NA	TRBV3-1/TRBV3-2	NA	TRBJ1-1	TGTGCCAGCAGCCTCTCAGGGCTGGGTTCATTCGCTGAAGCTTTCTTT	CASSLSGLGSFAEAFF
NA	TRBV7-9	NA	TRBJ2-7	TGTGCCAGCAGCTTAGCCGGCAGGACCTACGAGCAGTACTTC	CASSLAGRTYEQYF
NA	TRBV28	few	TRBJ1-1	TGTGCCAGCAGTTTGGGAACTCGGGGGGTGAACACTGAAGCTTTCTTT	CASSLGTRGVNTEAFF
TRBD1	TRBV27	NA	TRBJ2-7	TGTGCCAGCAGTTTCCTGGGACAGGGGGCTTACGAGCAGTACTTC	CASSFLGQGAYEQYF
TRBD1	TRBV25-1	NA	TRBJ2-3	TGTGCCAGCAGTGTCCCGGGACAGGGTGACACAGATACGCAGTATTTT	CASSVPGQGDTDTQYF
TRBD1	TRBV15	NA	TRBJ1-3	TGTGCCACCAGCAGAGATACGACAGGGGGAAACACCATATATTTT	CATSRDTTGGNTIYF
NA	TRBV5-1	NA	TRBJ2-7	TGCGCCAGCAGCGGCTCTTACTACGAGCAGTACTTC	CASSGSYYEQYF